This passage covers 17 T cell receptor beta chains from one sample sequenced in a study of cytomegalovirus exposure and HLA in healthy donors. Researchers ran the PCR with 60 Vbeta and 13 Jbeta primers. Assay used: immunoSEQ multiplex PCR; TCRdb lists only in-frame clones, some missing. The sample has 120,000 to 150,000 clones; about 72% are singletons. Source material: PBMCs. These TCRs come from a middle-aged man in good health and CMV-seronegative.

This clone was picked up a small number of times. V and J are TRBV5-1 and TRBJ2-7; 10 bases are a match to TRBD1. This CDR3 region has 17 residues. CDR1 is SGHRS and CDR2 is YFSETQ in the germline V gene. J was trimmed by 5 bases and V by 0 bases; bases with no gene match: 11. CDR3 nucleotides: TGCGCCAGCAGCTTGGTGGGCCCGGACAGGGGGTTCCACGAGCAGTACTTC. This gives the protein CASSLVGPDRGFHEQYF.

The rearrangement joins TRBV13 to TRBJ1-3; D possibly corresponds to TRBD1 (6 bases). The V end lost 5 bases, the J end lost 5 bases, and 13 bases lay between the germline ends. This CDR3 spans 14 amino acids. Per germline, CDR1 PRHDT and CDR2 FYEKMQ (reference sequence). CDR3 sequence reads: CASSPQGGRNTIYF. For the CDR3, the DNA is TGTGCCAGCAGCCCCCAAGGGGGAAGAAACACCATATATTTT.

J is TRBJ2-2 and V is TRBV29-1, with 14 positions matching TRBD2. The J segment lost 8 bases and the V segment lost 6 bases, leaving 5 bases of the junction unmatched. Germline values: CDR1 SQVTM, CDR2 ANQGSEA. The CDR3 spans 14 residues. The CDR3 loop is CSVPGLAGEGELFF. CDR3 coding DNA: TGCAGCGTACCGGGACTAGCGGGAGAAGGGGAGCTGTTTTTT.

In this sample, this clone turned up a few times. The chain joins TRBV7-9 to TRBJ2-1; D perhaps matches TRBD1 (5 bases). CDR1 SEHNR and CDR2 FQNEAQ come from the germline V gene (reference sequence). The CDR3 is made up of 16 amino acids. Trimming took off 5 bases at V and 1 base at J, with 15 bases between the two ends. The DNA for the CDR3 is TGTGCCAGCAGCCAAGATCCGGCAGGGTCCTACAATGAGCAGTTCTTC. Protein: CASSQDPAGSYNEQFF.

The chain employs TRBV6-1 and TRBJ2-3; D perhaps matches TRBD1 (6 bases). V was clipped by 1 base and J by 3 bases, with 8 bases between them. Germline V gene data show CDR1 as MNHNS and CDR2 as SASEGT. There are 14 residues in the CDR3. The CDR3 bases are TGTGCCAGCAGTGAAGGGACAGAAACAGATACGCAGTATTTT. It translates to CASSEGTETDTQYF.

The DNA for the CDR3 is TGTGCCACCAGCAGAGATAAAACAGGGGGTTATCAGCCCCAGCATTTT. Protein sequence: CATSRDKTGGYQPQHF. This chain uses TRBV15 with TRBJ1-5, with 8 nucleotides matching TRBD1. CDR3 length: 16 amino acids. Germline CDR1 and CDR2: LNHNV and YYDKDF (reference sequence). The V gene end was trimmed by 0 bases and the J gene end by 5 bases; junction bases not matched to a gene: 6.

The chain joins TRBV30 to TRBJ2-7; maybe TRBD2 (6 bases). Germline assignment: CDR1 GTSNPN and CDR2 SVGIG (reference sequence). Deletions cut 3 bases from V and 2 bases from J, with 11 bases between. The CDR3 spans 13 residues. The CDR3 loop reads CAWSRDSTYEQYF. Written as DNA, the CDR3 is TGTGCCTGGAGCAGGGACTCAACCTACGAGCAGTACTTC. Combining the CDR3 with reference TRBV30 and TRBJ2-7 gives the whole variable domain SQTIHQWPATLVQPVGSPLSLECTVEGTSNPNLYWYRQAAGRGLQLLFYSVGIGQISSEVPQNLSASRPQDRQFILSSKKLLLSDSGFYLCAWSRDSTYEQYFGPGTRLTVT.

This chain uses TRBV28 with TRBJ1-5; 7 bases fit TRBD1. The V segment lost 5 bases and the J segment 2 bases; nucleotides outside the gene matches: 9. This CDR3 contains 16 residues. Germline V lookup: CDR1 MDHEN, CDR2 SYDVKM. The DNA for the CDR3 is TGTGCCAGCAGTGCCTCGACAGGGATCGGCAATCAGCCCCAGCATTTT. Protein: CASSASTGIGNQPQHF. Full variable domain (remainder filled in from reference TRBV28 and TRBJ1-5): DVKVTQSSRYLVKRTGEKVFLECVQDMDHENMFWYRQDPGLGLRLIYFSYDVKMKEKGDIPEGYSVSREKKERFSLILESASTNQTSMYLCASSASTGIGNQPQHFGDGTRLSIL.

The rearrangement joins TRBV19 to TRBJ2-3; TRBD2 aligns across 9 bases. Trimming at V came to 3 bases and at J to 5 bases, leaving 6 bases not matched to a gene. This CDR3 has 15 amino acids. Germline-derived CDR1 and CDR2 are LNHDA and SQIVND (reference sequence). The CDR3 reads CASSMLAGTGDTQYF. In nucleotides, the CDR3 is TGTGCCAGTAGTATGCTAGCGGGGACGGGAGATACGCAGTATTTT.

In this sample, this clone turned up a few times. The chain carries TRBV12-5 and TRBJ2-7, with D perhaps matching TRBD1 (6 bases). The CDR3 sequence is 18 residues long. V was cut by 0 bases and J by 2 bases, with 20 bases left in between. Germline CDR1 LGHNT, CDR2 FRNRAP. CDR3 region: CASGLVVILADSAYEQYF. DNA for the CDR3: TGTGCTAGTGGTTTGGTAGTTATTTTGGCGGACAGTGCCTACGAGCAGTACTTC.

The gene calls are TRBV4-1 and TRBJ1-1; 8 bases align to TRBD1. With 1 base clipped from V and 5 bases from J, the junction kept 9 bases outside the gene matches. This CDR3 contains 16 residues. Germline values: CDR1 MGHRA, CDR2 YSYEKL. The chain's CDR3 is CASSQVGQGKGTEAFF. DNA for the CDR3: TGCGCCAGCAGCCAAGTAGGACAGGGTAAGGGGACTGAAGCTTTCTTT.

The chain links TRBV5-1 to TRBJ1-6, with D perhaps TRBD1 (5 bases). CDR1 SGHRS and CDR2 YFSETQ come from the germline V gene. The ends were cut back, 0 bases at V and 6 bases at J, with 10 bases in the middle. The CDR3 has 15 amino acids. CDR3 sequence: CASSLEGQRNSPLHF. CDR3 DNA: TGCGCCAGCAGCTTGGAGGGGCAGCGTAATTCACCCCTCCACTTT.

CDR3 amino acids: CASSATGGNQPQHF. CDR3 DNA sequence: TGTGCCAGCTCAGCTACAGGGGGCAATCAGCCCCAGCATTTT. The gene calls are TRBV18 and TRBJ1-5, with 7 bases identical to TRBD1. The germline CDR1 and CDR2 sequences are KGHSH and LQKENI. This CDR3 comprises 14 residues. Losses at the gene ends were 5 bases for V and 2 bases for J; bases not matched to a gene: 3.

The table lists this clone with a few counts. This sequence joins TRBV18 and TRBJ2-1; the match to TRBD1 covers 9 bases. The V gene's germline CDR1 is KGHSH and CDR2 LQKENI. J lost 6 bases, V lost 2 bases, and 5 bases had no gene match. The CDR3 contains 15 residues. CDR3 sequence: CASSPGQGRGNEQFF. The DNA for the CDR3 is TGTGCCAGCTCACCAGGACAGGGGAGGGGCAATGAGCAGTTCTTC.

The chain uses TRBV19 and TRBJ2-1; TRBD2 agrees at 9 bases. Germline lookup yields CDR1 LNHDA and CDR2 SQIVND (reference sequence). Trimming took 4 bases from V and 9 from J; bases not matched to a gene: 7. The CDR3 consists of 14 residues. In DNA form, the CDR3 reads TGTGCCAGTAGTAGGACTAGCGATAAAGTTGAGCAGTTCTTC. This encodes CASSRTSDKVEQFF. The entire variable domain, with the rest obtained from reference TRBV19 and TRBJ2-1, is as follows: DGGITQSPKYLFRKEGQNVTLSCEQNLNHDAMYWYRQDPGQGLRLIYYSQIVNDFQKGDIAEGYSVSREKKESFPLTVTSAQKNPTAFYLCASSRTSDKVEQFFGPGTRLTVL.

This clone was recorded once. The chain uses TRBV6-5 and TRBJ1-2; TRBD1 agrees at 7 bases. The length of the CDR3 is 13 residues. Per germline, CDR1 MNHEY and CDR2 SVGAGI. V was pared by 3 bases and J by 4 bases, with 2 bases of the junction left unmatched. The CDR3 is CASSYRQGYGYTF. CDR3 coding DNA: TGTGCCAGCAGTTATCGACAGGGCTATGGCTACACCTTC.

V usage is TRBV6-1 and J usage is TRBJ2-3, with 12 bases fitting TRBD2. V lost 0 bases to trimming and J lost 3 bases; unmatched junction nucleotides: 1. This CDR3 spans 16 amino acids. CDR1 and CDR2 from the germline V gene are MNHNS and SASEGT. CDR3 DNA sequence: TGTGCCAGCAGTGAAGCAGGACTAGCGGGGACAGATACGCAGTATTTT. Protein sequence: CASSEAGLAGTDTQYF.